The 17 T cell receptor beta chains below were found in one sample sequenced in a study of early T cells in non-severe SARS-CoV-2 infection. TCRdb passed the 5' RACE reads through MiXCR, listing each CDR3 protein once. The data contain 60,000 to 75,000 distinct CDR3 sequences, roughly an eighth of them singletons. The sample comprised whole blood. These receptors were obtained from an adult who was a healthcare worker with PCR-confirmed SARS-CoV-2 infection or an uninfected control (not recorded which).

At least ten counts were recorded for this clonotype. V gene TRBV19 combines with J gene TRBJ2-7, with a weak D call TRBD1 (5 bases). CDR1 LNHDA and CDR2 SQIVND come from the germline V gene (reference sequence). CDR3 length: 13 residues. V lost 3 bases, J lost 5 bases, and 11 bases lay in between. CDR3 in DNA: TGTGCCAGTAGTATGCAGGGCATTAACGAGCAGTACTTC. Protein product: CASSMQGINEQYF.

The rearrangement uses TRBV9 and TRBJ1-4, with 10 bases matching TRBD1. The V gene's germline CDR1 is SGDLS and CDR2 YYNGEE. Trimming took 3 bases from V and 8 from J; bases not matched to a gene: 7. CDR3 size: 15 residues. Written as DNA, the CDR3 is TGTGCCAGCAGCGAGAGACCGGGACAGGGGGAAAAACTGTTTTTT. Translating gives CASSERPGQGEKLFF.

The table lists this clonotype with a few counts. The rearrangement joins TRBV27 to TRBJ1-2, with 7 bases identical to TRBD1. J was trimmed by 9 bases and V by 5 bases; bases with no gene match: 15. Germline lookup yields CDR1 MNHEY and CDR2 SMNVEV (reference sequence). The CDR3 totals 15 residues. DNA for the CDR3: TGTGCCAGCAGTCCGAGACAGGGCTATCCGTGGAGCTACACCTTC. It encodes CASSPRQGYPWSYTF.

This clonotype showed up just a few times. The V call is TRBV6-4, the J call TRBJ2-1, with D tentatively TRBD2 (6 bases). This CDR3 region has 16 residues. CDR1 MRHNA and CDR2 SNTAGT come from the germline V gene. With 6 bases removed from V and 3 bases from J, the gap between germline ends came to 18 bases. CDR3 DNA: TGTGCCAGCAGCCTCGAGGGGCGGGGTAACTACAATGAGCAGTTCTTC. This codes for CASSLEGRGNYNEQFF.

This clonotype was observed many times. This chain joins TRBV7-9 and TRBJ2-7; 9 bases line up with TRBD1. Germline V gives CDR1 SEHNR, CDR2 FQNEAQ (reference sequence). Trimming at V came to 5 bases and at J to 0 bases, leaving 11 bases not matched to a gene. The CDR3 is made up of 17 amino acids. Written as DNA, the CDR3 is TGTGCCAGCAGCGATACAGGGGGCCCGTTGAGCTCCTACGAGCAGTACTTC. Its protein product is CASSDTGGPLSSYEQYF.

The chain's CDR3 is CASSPRTGAVTEAFF. Here the CDR3 DNA reads TGTGCCAGCAGCCCCCGGACAGGGGCAGTCACTGAAGCTTTCTTT. J is TRBJ1-1 and V is TRBV7-9; 9 bases match TRBD1. Per germline, CDR1 SEHNR and CDR2 FQNEAQ (reference sequence). The CDR3 runs to 15 residues. V lost 5 bases to trimming and J lost 4 bases; unmatched junction nucleotides: 8.

The chain carries TRBV6-5 and TRBJ1-1; a weak D match, TRBD1 (5 bases). CDR1 and CDR2 from the germline V gene are MNHEY and SVGAGI. The CDR3 is 15 amino acids. Between the trimmed V and J ends, which lost 4 bases and 0 bases, there was a span of 12 bases. Here the CDR3 DNA reads TGTGCCAGCAGTTCGTGGCGGGGCATGAACACTGAAGCTTTCTTT. Its protein product is CASSSWRGMNTEAFF.

This chain links TRBV7-2 with TRBJ1-2, with unresolved D. The germline CDR1 and CDR2 sequences are SGHTA and FQGNSA. V was cut by 9 bases and J by 8 bases, with 10 bases left in between. This CDR3 contains 10 residues. CDR3: CARSHPGYTF. The CDR3 DNA sequence: TGTGCCAGAAGTCACCCGGGCTACACCTTC.

This clonotype was picked up a small number of times. The CDR3 nucleotides are TGCAGCGTCCTACCACAGGGAATCACAGATACGCAGTATTTT. It codes for CSVLPQGITDTQYF. The V and J genes are TRBV29-1 and TRBJ2-3, with D maybe TRBD1 (6 bases). There are 14 residues in the CDR3. Germline CDR1 SQVTM, CDR2 ANQGSEA. V was cut by 6 bases and J by 2 bases, with 15 bases left in between.

This clonotype appeared many times. This rearrangement joins TRBV29-1 to TRBJ2-2; D not resolved. Per the germline V gene, CDR1 is SQVTM and CDR2 is ANQGSEA. The CDR3 sequence is 14 residues long. The V and J ends lost 4 bases and 1 base respectively, with 10 bases between them. CDR3 bases: TGCAGCGTTGGCGAGCAAGAGAACACCGGGGAGCTGTTTTTT. Its protein product is CSVGEQENTGELFF.

This clonotype appeared a few times. The chain recombines TRBV3-1 with TRBJ2-7, with 12 bases that match TRBD2. V dropped 4 bases and J dropped 2; count of bases not matched to a gene: 3. The germline V gene encodes CDR1 LGHDT and CDR2 YNNKEL (reference sequence). CDR3 size: 15 residues. The CDR3 loop is CASSRLAGGPYEQYF. CDR3 in DNA: TGTGCCAGCAGCCGCCTAGCGGGAGGGCCCTACGAGCAGTACTTC.

This clonotype was detected many times. This chain links TRBV20-1 with TRBJ2-1; the match to TRBD2 covers 11 bases. Germline CDR1 is DFQATT and CDR2 is SNEGSKA (reference sequence). The CDR3 is 17 residues long. The CDR3 DNA sequence: TGCAGCCAAAAAGGACTAGCGGGCAAGAGCTCCTACAATGAGCAGTTCTTC. Protein sequence: CSQKGLAGKSSYNEQFF.

The chain joins TRBV19 to TRBJ2-1; 8 nucleotides line up with TRBD1. The CDR3 runs 14 residues. Germline V CDR1 and CDR2: LNHDA, SQIVND (reference sequence). The ends lost 5 bases at V and 7 bases at J; junction bases unmatched: 7. CDR3 loop: CASSRSRGLNEQFF. DNA of the CDR3: TGTGCCAGTAGTCGGTCCAGGGGGCTTAATGAGCAGTTCTTC.

This clonotype was seen more than once but under ten times. The chain recombines TRBV11-2 with TRBJ2-7; 8 bases match TRBD2. The CDR3 consists of 13 residues. Germline V CDR1 and CDR2: SGHAT, FQNNGV. Trimming took 4 bases from V and 11 from J; bases not matched to a gene: 10. In DNA, the CDR3 is TGTGCCAGCAGCTCTCCTAGCGGGTGGCCTGAGTACTTC. This translates into CASSSPSGWPEYF. Complete variable domain (other parts from reference TRBV11-2 and TRBJ2-7): EAGVAQSPRYKIIEKRQSVAFWCNPISGHATLYWYQQILGQGPKLLIQFQNNGVVDDSQLPKDRFSAERLKGVDSTLKIQPAKLEDSAVYLCASSSPSGWPEYFGPGTRLTVT.

The chain joins TRBV7-3 to TRBJ2-3; D is ambiguous. The germline gives CDR1 SGHTA, CDR2 FQGTGA. Trimming shortened V by 5 bases and J by 2 bases, and 11 bases separated the two germline ends. The CDR3 contains 14 residues. In DNA form, the CDR3 reads TGTGCCAGCAGCCCCCTTGAGTCCACAGATACGCAGTATTTT. It is translated as CASSPLESTDTQYF.

The chain recombines TRBV12-3 or TRBV12-4 with TRBJ2-7; D is possibly TRBD1 or TRBD2 (5 bases each). This CDR3 region has 17 residues. V lost 6 bases to trimming and J lost 1 base, with 22 bases between them. Here the CDR3 reads CASSPDLALGVSYEQYF. The CDR3 DNA reads TGTGCCAGCAGCCCGGACCTAGCCCTGGGGGTGTCCTACGAGCAGTACTTC.

This clonotype was seen ten or more times. The chain links TRBV5-1 to TRBJ1-5; D ambiguous. Per the germline V gene, CDR1 is SGHRS and CDR2 is YFSETQ. The CDR3 sequence is 14 residues long. V was trimmed by 0 bases and J by 0 bases, leaving 4 bases between them. The CDR3 bases are TGCGCCAGCAGCTTGGACAGTAGCAATCAGCCCCAGCATTTT. Protein sequence: CASSLDSSNQPQHF.